The clone carrying this T cell receptor beta chain came up a few times. Its matching antigen is unknown. Germline CDR1 is MNHNS and CDR2 is SASEGT. There are 15 residues in the CDR3. The V end was cut by 0 bases, the J end by 3 bases, with 12 bases between. Per the original data handling: Across samples, TCR counts had a median of about 88,000 and ranged from about 23,224 to 700,000. TCRdb itself ran the RACE reads through MiXCR, one entry per CDR3 protein. The V and J calls here are based on TCRdb, not the publication. This table has around 99,000 distinct CDR3 sequences, approximately 13% appearing once. The data were taken from a study of human T cells and chemical hapten exposure. Study outcomes and limitations: The study found that DPC sensitization did not change TCRs above 1 in 1000 frequency.

Sample time point: patch test 1, 2 weeks after DPC sensitization. The treatment was: therapeutic diphenylcyclopropenone sensitization with weekly scalp DPC. Total RNA was isolated from unfractionated whole blood. Material: whole blood, obtained in connection with sensitization to the hapten diphenylcyclopropenone (DPC). The chain recombines TRBV6-1 with TRBJ2-7, with TRBD2 as a possible D gene (6 bases). This receptor was identified in a woman aged 40 to 55 with alopecia areata. Some clones in this sample may be carry-over from other donors' samples. CDR3 DNA: TGTGCCAGCAGTGAAGCCCCCCCGGGACTCTACGAGCAGTACTTC. Its protein product is CASSEAPPGLYEQYF.